The clone carrying this T cell receptor beta chain appeared a few times. The CDR3 extends over 14 amino acids. V lost 6 bases, J lost 0 bases, and 9 bases lay in between. CDR1 LGHNA and CDR2 YNFKEQ come from the germline V gene. This sample stems from a study of technical replicates of blood from several donors. Here immunoSEQ multiplex PCR was the method, and the copy in TCRdb shows in-frame clones only, minus some. The data show 70,000 to 80,000 clones, approximately 92% seen once. This receptor was taken from a human donor in good health. The gene calls are TRBV4-2 and TRBJ2-4; a possible D gene is TRBD1 (5 bases). The specimen was T cells isolated from PBMCs. CDR3 sequence reads: CASREDRAKNIQYF. The CDR3, as DNA: TGTGCCAGCAGGGAAGACAGAGCCAAAAACATTCAGTACTTC.